This entry is about one TCR beta chain. Its target is unknown. The germline CDR1 and CDR2 sequences are SNHLY and FYNNEI. V was clipped by 6 bases and J by 0 bases, with 6 bases between them. The CDR3 is made up of 12 amino acids. The PCR was carried out with 60 Vbeta primers and 13 Jbeta primers. Assay used: immunoSEQ multiplex PCR; TCRdb lists only in-frame clones, some missing. The table has approximately 280,000 clones, roughly 90% seen once. This record belongs to a study of cytomegalovirus exposure and HLA in healthy donors. Study background: Assignment to the Caucasian-associated ancestry cluster applied to around 76% of the 300 to 500 genotyped donors. Study-wide results and limits: TCR beta V segments were, for the most part, productive about 87% or about 30% of the time in an earlier analysis.

This sequence joins TRBV2 and TRBJ2-7; no clear D gene. Sequenced input: PBMCs. The sequence came from a man in his forties or fifties in good health and CMV-seropositive. The CDR3 protein is CASSKSSYEQYF. CDR3 DNA sequence: TGTGCCAGCAGCAAGAGCTCCTACGAGCAGTACTTC.